The T cell receptor (beta chain) described here comes from a study of T cell responses to AZD1222 COVID-19 vaccine. The CDR3 totals 13 residues. After removal of 6 bases from V and 6 bases from J, the junction contained 6 bases not matched to a gene. Germline V gene sequence: CDR1 SEHNR, CDR2 FQNEAQ (reference sequence). The method was immunoSEQ multiplex PCR; TCRdb's version includes in-frame clones alone and lacks a portion of them. The top ten hold roughly 7% of the sample, which has under 45,000 clones, approximately 88% seen once. The source is an adult in good health. This chain uses TRBV7-9 with TRBJ1-1; 8 nucleotides align to TRBD1. The sample was peripheral blood, taken on day 0 of AZD1222 vaccination. The CDR3 loop is CASSVPGQAEAFF. DNA of the CDR3: TGTGCCAGCAGTGTCCCGGGACAGGCTGAAGCTTTCTTT.